Shown below are 7 T cell receptor beta chains from a single sample sequenced in a study of Graves' ophthalmopathy and Graves' hyperthyroidism. RNA transcripts were the source from which TCR beta CDR3 regions were amplified. RT-PCR in the first round used HTBI primers; a second-round multiplex PCR followed. One entry per CDR3 protein, called by TCRdb with MiXCR from the multiplex PCR reads. The sample has more than 300,000 distinct CDR3 sequences; about 17% are singletons. The specimen sequenced was peripheral blood. The receptor set was obtained from an adult woman with stable Graves' hyperthyroidism.

This clonotype has a count of ten or more. The V and J genes are TRBV7-9 and TRBJ1-6, with no clear D. V was pared by 1 base and J by 7 bases, with 8 bases between. The CDR3 is made up of 14 amino acids. Germline loops: CDR1 SEHNR, CDR2 FQNEAQ (reference sequence). The CDR3 DNA reads as TGTGCCAGCAGCTTAGTGGCCGAGAATTCACCCCTCCACTTT. Residues: CASSLVAENSPLHF.

This clonotype was seen many times. This chain links TRBV6-2 or TRBV6-3 with TRBJ2-5, with TRBD2 identical over 9 bases. Germline V lookup: CDR1 MNHEY, CDR2 SVGEGT. Germline trimming cut 8 bases from V and 5 bases from J; bases unmatched to any gene: 15. The CDR3 extends over 16 amino acids. CDR3 residues: CASGPVAGVDSETQYF. In nucleotides, the CDR3 is TGTGCCAGCGGACCCGTAGCGGGAGTGGATAGTGAGACCCAGTACTTC.

Ten or more counts support this clonotype. This chain joins TRBV11-1 and TRBJ2-2, with a weak D call TRBD2 (6 bases). Germline V gene sequence: CDR1 SGHAT, CDR2 FQDESV (reference sequence). The CDR3 has 16 residues. V was shortened by 4 bases and J by 4 bases, with 16 bases between the two germline ends. The DNA of the CDR3 is TGTGCCAGCAGCTCCACCGCTAGCGCACCCACCGGGGAGCTGTTTTTT. Amino acid sequence: CASSSTASAPTGELFF.

The chain is built from TRBV12-3 or TRBV12-4 and TRBJ1-1; TRBD1 might be the D (5 bases). The CDR3 consists of 12 residues. V gave up 6 bases and J gave up 4 bases, with 9 bases separating them. The chain's CDR3 is CASRQGPTEAFF. Here the CDR3 DNA reads TGTGCCAGCAGGCAGGGACCCACTGAAGCTTTCTTT.

This clonotype was seen more than once but under ten times. The chain has TRBV18 and TRBJ2-2; weak D call: TRBD2 (6 bases). The CDR3 is 15 residues long. Looked up from germline, CDR1 is KGHSH and CDR2 is LQKENI. V lost 5 bases, J lost 5 bases, and 15 bases lay in between. CDR3 loop: CASSDGGVWTGELFF. CDR3 DNA sequence: TGTGCCAGCTCAGATGGAGGGGTTTGGACCGGGGAGCTGTTTTTT.

In this sample, this clonotype turned up many times. This rearrangement joins TRBV2 to TRBJ2-7; 7 bases fit TRBD1. V lost 6 bases and J lost 1; bases outside the gene matches: 9. Germline V gene sequence: CDR1 SNHLY, CDR2 FYNNEI. The CDR3 is 15 amino acids. The CDR3: CASSIGTAPSYEQYF. The CDR3 DNA reads as TGTGCCAGCAGCATCGGGACAGCACCATCCTACGAGCAGTACTTC.

Ten or more counts support this clonotype. This sequence joins TRBV20-1 and TRBJ2-7, with 14 nucleotides matching TRBD2. V was pared by 4 bases and J by 3 bases, with 11 bases of the junction left unmatched. CDR1 and CDR2 from the germline V gene are DFQATT and SNEGSKA (reference sequence). The CDR3 is 17 residues long. CDR3: CSANPLEGTSGSYEQYF. CDR3 nucleotides: TGCAGTGCTAACCCACTGGAGGGGACTAGCGGGAGCTACGAGCAGTACTTC.